The present entry profiles one T cell receptor (beta chain) with its context. Antigen: not known. This record belongs to a study of beta chain features in type 1 diabetes. Study-level information: Similarity in age, gender and cell yields was seen between patients and healthy donors. Findings of the study overall: Significant though moderate, a shortening of TCRB CDR3s appeared in all four CD4+ subsets of Type 1 diabetes patients. Over-representation of high TCR-expressing cells was a possible consequence of cDNA sequencing.

Trimming left V 0 bases short and J 2 bases short, with 10 bases between. This CDR3 has 15 residues. Germline CDR1 is WNHNN and CDR2 is SYGVQD (reference sequence). The authors reverse transcribed all of the isolated RNA, so sequencing captured expressed TCRB transcripts. Profiling relied on immunoSEQ multiplex PCR, and the TCRdb table lists in-frame clones only, not all of them. The sample holds under 250,000 clones; around 14% are singletons and the top ten take more than 0.025%. Sequencing was done on a sample of naive CD4+ T cells from blood. The chain couples TRBV10-1 to TRBJ2-5; possible D gene TRBD2, 6 bases. The receptor's source is a woman in her thirties or forties in good health. CDR3 in amino acids: CASSESRGTQETQYF. For the CDR3, the DNA is TGCGCCAGCAGTGAGTCGCGCGGGACTCAAGAGACCCAGTACTTC.